This T cell receptor (beta chain) was recorded in a study of blood T cell repertoires in COVID-19. The wider study: T cells, B-cell-depleted T cells, or PBMCs provided the cDNA or gDNA that served as material.

The repertoire was sequenced with immunoSEQ multiplex PCR; TCRdb's copy has only in-frame clones and lacks some. This table holds hundreds of thousands of clones, around nine tenths found once. CDR1 and CDR2 (germline): SGHDN, FVKESK. Trimming took 1 base from V and 7 from J; bases not matched to a gene: 8. The CDR3 sequence is 17 residues long. This sequence joins TRBV14 and TRBJ1-6; 9 bases fit TRBD1. The receptor comes from a woman in her fifties or sixties who had recovered from COVID-19. Sequencing input: peripheral blood. The CDR3 DNA sequence: TGTGCCAGCAGCCAAGCCGGAACCGGGACAGGGAATTCACCCCTCCACTTT. This translates into CASSQAGTGTGNSPLHF.